These 17 T cell receptor beta chains were sequenced from one sample in a study of Tregs in tolerant kidney transplant recipients. The data were produced by immunoSEQ multiplex PCR, yet TCRdb's version contains in-frame clones alone and is incomplete. The table lists fewer than 80,000 clones, under 98% of them singletons, with 0.56% in the top ten. The sample here was CD4+ T cells from blood, taken before the transplant. Source of these receptors: a human donor who received a combined kidney and bone marrow transplant.

Here the CDR3 DNA reads TGTGCCAGCAGCCGGACTAGCGGGAGGGTAACCTACGAGCAGTACTTC. It specifies CASSRTSGRVTYEQYF. This chain uses TRBV27 with TRBJ2-7; 15 nucleotides agree with TRBD2. V dropped 6 bases and J dropped 2; count of bases not matched to a gene: 5. CDR1 MNHEY and CDR2 SMNVEV come from the germline V gene (reference sequence). The CDR3 contains 16 residues.

The rearrangement links TRBV10-3 to TRBJ2-7, with D unresolved. The germline V and J ends were trimmed by 0 bases and 2 bases, with 2 bases remaining between them. This CDR3 has 12 residues. Germline values: CDR1 ENHRY, CDR2 SYGVKD. The CDR3 DNA follows: TGTGCCATCAGTGAGTCCACCTACGAGCAGTACTTC. It codes for CAISESTYEQYF.

The V and J genes are TRBV6-1 and TRBJ2-1, with TRBD1 as a possible D gene (6 bases). The CDR3 is 12 amino acids. With 5 bases removed from V and 9 bases from J, the gap between germline ends came to 11 bases. The germline V gene encodes CDR1 MNHNS and CDR2 SASEGT. CDR3: CASSLQGGEQFF. Written as DNA, the CDR3 is TGTGCCAGCAGTCTACAGGGTGGTGAGCAGTTCTTC.

V and J are TRBV11-3 and TRBJ1-2; TRBD1 agrees at 8 bases. CDR1 is SGHNT, CDR2 YENEEA, per germline. The ends lost 2 bases at V and 5 bases at J; junction bases unmatched: 7. This CDR3 comprises 15 residues. The CDR3 sequence: CASSLTTGGIYGYTF. The CDR3 DNA follows: TGTGCCAGCAGCTTAACTACAGGGGGAATTTATGGCTACACCTTC.

The chain recombines TRBV27 with TRBJ2-7, with 13 bases matching TRBD2. CDR1 MNHEY and CDR2 SMNVEV come from the germline V gene (reference sequence). V dropped 1 base and J dropped 1; count of bases not matched to a gene: 4. The CDR3 length is 17 residues. CDR3 in amino acids: CASSLFGLAGESYEQYF. The CDR3 DNA is TGTGCCAGCAGTTTATTTGGACTAGCGGGAGAATCCTACGAGCAGTACTTC.

V usage is TRBV2 and J usage is TRBJ1-1, with D tentatively TRBD1 (5 bases). This CDR3 contains 13 residues. Between the trimmed V and J ends, which lost 4 bases and 3 bases, there was a span of 9 bases. CDR1 SNHLY and CDR2 FYNNEI come from the germline V gene. As DNA, the CDR3 is TGTGCCAGCAGTGGGGGGAGGTACACTGAAGCTTTCTTT. Translating gives CASSGGRYTEAFF.

This clone appeared a single time. V is TRBV7-7 and J is TRBJ2-3; 11 nucleotides line up with TRBD2. V dropped 5 bases and J dropped 7; count of bases not matched to a gene: 8. The CDR3 consists of 15 residues. Germline V gene lookup returns CDR1 SSHAT and CDR2 FNYEAQ (reference sequence). The CDR3 here is CASSPQLAGDNTQYF. Here the CDR3 DNA reads TGTGCCAGCAGCCCCCAACTAGCGGGAGATAATACGCAGTATTTT.

This clone was observed once. CDR3 region: CASSLGSTSGQETQYF. CDR3 bases: TGTGCCAGCAGCTTAGGCTCCACTAGCGGCCAAGAGACCCAGTACTTC. This chain uses TRBV7-2 with TRBJ2-5, with 8 bases matching TRBD2. The CDR3 is 16 residues long. With 1 base clipped from V and 1 base from J, the junction kept 5 bases outside the gene matches. Germline lookup yields CDR1 SGHTA and CDR2 FQGNSA.

This chain uses TRBV4-2 with TRBJ2-1; the D is unclear. Trimming pared 0 bases from V and 4 bases from J, leaving 10 bases between. The CDR3 has 15 amino acids. The germline V gene encodes CDR1 LGHNA and CDR2 YNFKEQ. Here the CDR3 reads CASSQDQGAYNEQFF. The CDR3, as DNA: TGTGCCAGCAGCCAAGATCAAGGAGCTTACAATGAGCAGTTCTTC.

V usage is TRBV5-1 and J usage is TRBJ1-1, with D possibly TRBD1 on 5 matching bases. Germline CDR1 and CDR2: SGHRS and YFSETQ. CDR3 length: 14 amino acids. Trimming shortened V by 0 bases and J by 3 bases, and 9 bases separated the two germline ends. In DNA form, the CDR3 reads TGCGCCAGCAGCTTGGATGGCAGGGACACTGAAGCTTTCTTT. It translates to CASSLDGRDTEAFF.

The rearrangement uses TRBV7-3 and TRBJ1-1; 7 bases are a match to TRBD1. Germline CDR1 and CDR2: SGHTA and FQGTGA. The CDR3 is made up of 12 amino acids. V dropped 5 bases and J dropped 9; count of bases not matched to a gene: 6. CDR3 protein: CASSNDRDQAFF. The DNA of the CDR3 is TGTGCCAGCAGCAATGACAGGGACCAAGCTTTCTTT.

The chain couples TRBV19 to TRBJ2-5; D remains ambiguous. Trimming pared 5 bases from V and 1 base from J, leaving 11 bases between. The CDR3 is 14 residues long. Per germline, CDR1 LNHDA and CDR2 SQIVND (reference sequence). The CDR3 region is CASSPQAGQETQYF. The CDR3 nucleotides read TGTGCCAGTAGTCCCCAAGCAGGCCAAGAGACCCAGTACTTC.

This chain connects TRBV28 to TRBJ1-5, with unresolved D. Trimming stripped 2 bases from V and 0 bases from J, with 14 bases between. The CDR3 sequence is 17 residues long. Germline CDR1 MDHEN, CDR2 SYDVKM. The CDR3 DNA reads as TGTGCCAGCAGTTTAGGTTTACGAGAAACTAGCAATCAGCCCCAGCATTTT. Translated: CASSLGLRETSNQPQHF.

This clone was seen just once. V and J are TRBV7-9 and TRBJ1-1; TRBD1 agrees at 12 bases. The CDR3 is 17 amino acids. Trimming took 5 bases from V and 4 from J; bases not matched to a gene: 11. CDR1 is SEHNR and CDR2 is FQNEAQ in the germline V gene (reference sequence). The CDR3 spells CASSPSGQGAGVTEAFF. In nucleotides, the CDR3 is TGTGCCAGCAGCCCCTCGGGACAGGGGGCGGGGGTCACTGAAGCTTTCTTT.

The J gene is TRBJ1-4, the V gene TRBV11-2; 10 bases map to TRBD1. J was trimmed by 8 bases and V by 2 bases; bases with no gene match: 11. The CDR3 extends over 17 amino acids. Germline assignment: CDR1 SGHAT and CDR2 FQNNGV. The CDR3 DNA follows: TGTGCCAGCAGCTTATCCCCAATGGACAGGGGGGGGGAAAAACTGTTTTTT. It yields the protein CASSLSPMDRGGEKLFF.

This chain joins TRBV19 and TRBJ2-7; TRBD1 aligns across 7 bases. CDR3 length: 14 amino acids. Germline loops: CDR1 LNHDA, CDR2 SQIVND (reference sequence). V was clipped by 5 bases and J by 2 bases; unmatched bases: 6. DNA for the CDR3: TGTGCCAGTAGTGCAGCCACAGGGGCCTACGAGCAGTACTTC. Its protein is CASSAATGAYEQYF.

The chain recombines TRBV2 with TRBJ2-7; no clear D gene. The CDR3 sequence is 13 residues long. CDR1 SNHLY and CDR2 FYNNEI come from the germline V gene. With 2 bases removed from V and 3 bases from J, the gap between germline ends came to 8 bases. CDR3 amino acids: CASSELSGYEQYF. The CDR3 DNA sequence: TGTGCCAGCAGTGAACTGTCGGGCTACGAGCAGTACTTC. The full variable domain, completed using reference TRBV2 and TRBJ2-7, is EPEVTQTPSHQVTQMGQEVILRCVPISNHLYFYWYRQILGQKVEFLVSFYNNEISEKSEIFDDQFSVERPDGSNFTLKIRSTKLEDSAMYFCASSELSGYEQYFGPGTRLTVT.